Each of the 30 T cell receptor beta chains below was sequenced from the same sample in a study of blood T cell repertoires in COVID-19. The assay was immunoSEQ multiplex PCR, and TCRdb's table has in-frame clones only and misses some. This sample has 140,000 to 150,000 clones, with 80% to 90% found just once. The sample consisted of peripheral blood. These receptors were collected from a woman aged 45 to 65 with active or convalescent COVID-19.

The chain employs TRBV29-1 and TRBJ1-2, with D possibly TRBD1 on 5 matching bases. The germline V gene has CDR1 SQVTM and CDR2 ANQGSEA. The CDR3 runs 13 residues. V was cut by 7 bases and J by 2 bases, with 14 bases left in between. CDR3 protein: CSATLGLNYGYTF. As DNA, the CDR3 is TGCAGCGCCACCTTGGGACTCAACTATGGCTACACCTTC.

The chain recombines TRBV19 with TRBJ1-1; no clear D gene. Germline lookup yields CDR1 LNHDA and CDR2 SQIVND (reference sequence). The V end lost 6 bases, the J end lost 6 bases, and 8 bases lay between the germline ends. This CDR3 contains 11 residues. CDR3 residues: CASSERAEAFF. CDR3 nucleotide sequence: TGTGCCAGTAGCGAGCGGGCTGAAGCTTTCTTT.

The table lists this clone with a count of one. The rearrangement links TRBV4-3 to TRBJ1-3; no clear D gene. The V end was cut by 2 bases, the J end by 0 bases, with 11 bases between. Germline V gene sequence: CDR1 LGHNA, CDR2 YSLEER. The CDR3 is made up of 16 amino acids. The CDR3 bases are TGCGCCAGCAGCCAACTTGCCTTCAGCTCTGGAAACACCATATATTTT. This gives the protein CASSQLAFSSGNTIYF.

This clone has just one count. The chain is built from TRBV30 and TRBJ1-4; D unresolved. Germline loops: CDR1 GTSNPN, CDR2 SVGIG (reference sequence). The CDR3 is 13 amino acids. V was pared by 3 bases and J by 7 bases, with 12 bases between. DNA of the CDR3: TGTGCCTGGAGAACGGAGTGGGTTGAAAAACTGTTTTTT. This codes for CAWRTEWVEKLFF.

This chain joins TRBV28 and TRBJ2-7; D is unresolved. Trimming left V 6 bases short and J 4 bases short, with 16 bases between. Germline V lookup: CDR1 MDHEN, CDR2 SYDVKM. The CDR3 is made up of 14 amino acids. Here the CDR3 DNA reads TGTGCCAGCAGCTTCTCCCAGGATGGGTACGAGCAGTACTTC. Translating gives CASSFSQDGYEQYF. Together with reference TRBV28 and TRBJ2-7, the CDR3 gives the full variable domain: DVKVTQSSRYLVKRTGEKVFLECVQDMDHENMFWYRQDPGLGLRLIYFSYDVKMKEKGDIPEGYSVSREKKERFSLILESASTNQTSMYLCASSFSQDGYEQYFGPGTRLTVT.

This rearrangement joins TRBV19 to TRBJ2-4; 8 bases match TRBD1. The CDR3 runs to 15 residues. CDR1 and CDR2 from the germline V gene are LNHDA and SQIVND (reference sequence). J lost 7 bases, V lost 3 bases, and 8 bases had no gene match. This CDR3 is CASSIGTGGLNIQYF. The CDR3 DNA is TGTGCCAGTAGTATCGGAACAGGGGGATTGAACATTCAGTACTTC.

The chain combines TRBV27 with TRBJ2-5; the D gene is possibly TRBD1 (5 bases). V gave up 2 bases and J gave up 4 bases, with 20 bases separating them. CDR3 length: 17 amino acids. CDR1 is MNHEY, CDR2 SMNVEV, per germline (reference sequence). The CDR3 loop reads CASSLGLKKGGAETQYF. DNA for the CDR3: TGTGCCAGCAGTTTAGGGCTAAAAAAGGGTGGGGCAGAGACCCAGTACTTC.

This clone was counted only a few times. The rearrangement joins TRBV29-1 to TRBJ1-1, with D tentatively TRBD1 (5 bases). With 5 bases removed from V and 7 bases from J, the gap between germline ends came to 14 bases. The CDR3 covers 12 residues. Germline loops: CDR1 SQVTM, CDR2 ANQGSEA. Here the CDR3 reads CSVRFGTSEAFF. CDR3 DNA sequence: TGCAGCGTTCGATTTGGGACTAGTGAAGCTTTCTTT. The whole variable domain, filled in from reference TRBV29-1 and TRBJ1-1, reads SAVISQKPSRDICQRGTSLTIQCQVDSQVTMMFWYRQQPGQSLTLIATANQGSEATYESGFVIDKFPISRPNLTFSTLTVSNMSPEDSSIYLCSVRFGTSEAFFGQGTRLTVV.

The table lists this clone with a few counts. This sequence joins TRBV9 and TRBJ1-3; weak D call: TRBD1 (6 bases). The V gene lost 4 bases and the J gene lost 2 bases, with 13 bases spanning the gap. CDR1 is SGDLS and CDR2 is YYNGEE in the germline V gene. The CDR3 loop spans 15 amino acids. Here the CDR3 reads CASSPRGNAGNTIYF. CDR3 sequence (DNA): TGTGCCAGCAGCCCCAGGGGAAACGCTGGAAACACCATATATTTT.

The chain has TRBV11-2 and TRBJ2-7, with 13 positions matching TRBD2. The CDR3 length is 16 residues. CDR1 is SGHAT and CDR2 is FQNNGV in the germline V gene. With V trimmed by 5 bases and J by 4 bases, 8 bases remained unmatched. CDR3: CASSPSTSGGLYEQYF. DNA for the CDR3: TGTGCCAGCAGCCCCTCGACTAGCGGGGGGTTGTACGAGCAGTACTTC.

The rearrangement uses TRBV12-3 or TRBV12-4 and TRBJ1-2, with D uncertain. CDR3 size: 13 residues. The V end was cut by 3 bases, the J end by 4 bases, with 9 bases between. CDR3 protein: CASSFAAVYGYTF. The CDR3 bases are TGTGCCAGCAGTTTCGCGGCGGTCTATGGCTACACCTTC.

The chain joins TRBV19 to TRBJ2-3, with 9 bases fitting TRBD1. After removal of 7 bases from V and 4 bases from J, the junction contained 9 bases not matched to a gene. This CDR3 is 15 amino acids long. Germline CDR1 and CDR2: LNHDA and SQIVND (reference sequence). The CDR3 DNA sequence: TGTGCCAGTACCTCCGGCCGGGACAGGGCAGATACGCAGTATTTT. As protein: CASTSGRDRADTQYF.

This chain joins TRBV10-3 and TRBJ1-1; no definite D call. The CDR3 consists of 11 residues. The V gene's germline CDR1 is ENHRY and CDR2 SYGVKD. The V end lost 3 bases, the J end lost 4 bases, and 3 bases lay between the germline ends. This chain's CDR3 is CAISDITEAFF. The DNA of the CDR3 is TGTGCCATCAGTGATATCACTGAAGCTTTCTTT.

This rearrangement joins TRBV15 to TRBJ1-2; TRBD1 aligns across 8 bases. With 4 bases clipped from V and 3 bases from J, the junction kept 7 bases outside the gene matches. This CDR3 contains 15 residues. Looked up from germline, CDR1 is LNHNV and CDR2 is YYDKDF (reference sequence). The CDR3 bases are TGTGCCACCAGCAAACGGGACAGGCTGGACTATGGCTACACCTTC. It is translated as CATSKRDRLDYGYTF.

This clone was recorded a few times. A junction end diverges from the germline sequence, so it may reflect a read error. This chain joins TRBV7-3 and TRBJ2-1, with D tentatively TRBD1 (6 bases). Looked up from germline, CDR1 is SGHTA and CDR2 is FQGTGA. The CDR3 sequence is 14 residues long. The CDR3: CASSLTGDMGEQFF. The CDR3 DNA is TGTGCCAGCAGTTTAACCGGGGACATGGGTGAGCAGTTCTTC.

As for this clone: At one boundary the junction diverges from the germline segment, which might be a read error. The chain recombines TRBV7-7 with TRBJ1-5; unclear D gene. This CDR3 spans 15 amino acids. Germline-derived CDR1 and CDR2 are SSHAT and FNYEAQ (reference sequence). The CDR3 DNA follows: TGTGCTAGCAGCGAGGGCAGCCCTTTCAATCAGCCCCAGCATTTT. Translated: CASSEGSPFNQPQHF. The full variable domain, rest sourced from reference TRBV7-7 and TRBJ1-5, is GAGVSQSPRYKVTKRGQDVTLRCDPISSHATLYWYQQALGQGPEFLTYFNYEAQPDKSGLPSDRFSAERPEGSISTLTIQRTEQRDSAMYRCASSEGSPFNQPQHFGDGTRLSIL.

This chain links TRBV7-9 with TRBJ1-4, with D unclear. V was cut by 3 bases and J by 7 bases, with 6 bases left in between. CDR3 length: 12 residues. Germline CDR1 SEHNR, CDR2 FQNEAQ (reference sequence). CDR3 protein: CASSFEVEKLFF. In nucleotides, the CDR3 is TGTGCCAGCAGCTTCGAGGTTGAAAAACTGTTTTTT.

The V gene is TRBV7-9, the J gene TRBJ1-2; the match to TRBD1 covers 8 bases. The CDR3 is 15 residues long. Losses at the gene ends were 1 base for V and 2 bases for J; bases not matched to a gene: 3. Germline CDR1 SEHNR, CDR2 FQNEAQ (reference sequence). The DNA of the CDR3 is TGTGCCAGCAGCTTAGGTCAGGGGGCAAACTATGGCTACACCTTC. It translates to CASSLGQGANYGYTF. The full variable domain, rest sourced from reference TRBV7-9 and TRBJ1-2, is DTGVSQNPRHKITKRGQNVTFRCDPISEHNRLYWYRQTLGQGPEFLTYFQNEAQLEKSRLLSDRFSAERPKGSFSTLEIQRTEQGDSAMYLCASSLGQGANYGYTFGSGTRLTVV.

This clone was detected a few times. V and J are TRBV2 and TRBJ1-2; no reliable D call. Between the trimmed V and J ends, which lost 7 bases and 6 bases, there was a span of 15 bases. The CDR3 covers 13 residues. The germline CDR1 and CDR2 sequences are SNHLY and FYNNEI. The CDR3 region has the DNA TGTGCCAGCATCCTTGACACGACCCATGGCTACACCTTC. The encoded protein is CASILDTTHGYTF. The entire variable domain, with the rest obtained from reference TRBV2 and TRBJ1-2, is as follows: EPEVTQTPSHQVTQMGQEVILRCVPISNHLYFYWYRQILGQKVEFLVSFYNNEISEKSEIFDDQFSVERPDGSNFTLKIRSTKLEDSAMYFCASILDTTHGYTFGSGTRLTVV.

This clone has a single count. The V call is TRBV7-2, the J call TRBJ2-3; 7 bases are shared with TRBD2. V was clipped by 7 bases and J by 1 base; unmatched bases: 8. Germline V gene sequence: CDR1 SGHTA, CDR2 FQGNSA. The CDR3 runs 15 residues. As DNA, the CDR3 is TGTGCCAGCATTTCTAGCGGCCCTGGCACAGATACGCAGTATTTT. Protein product: CASISSGPGTDTQYF.

This rearrangement joins TRBV7-9 to TRBJ2-1; 9 bases match TRBD2. Germline CDR1 SEHNR, CDR2 FQNEAQ (reference sequence). Losses at the gene ends were 1 base for V and 4 bases for J; bases not matched to a gene: 2. CDR3 length: 15 residues. The CDR3 reads CASSLGTSEYNEQFF. The CDR3 region has the DNA TGTGCCAGCAGCTTAGGGACTAGCGAGTACAATGAGCAGTTCTTC.

V gene TRBV30 combines with J gene TRBJ2-1, with TRBD2 identical over 8 bases. Germline trimming cut 2 bases from V and 0 bases from J; bases unmatched to any gene: 6. The CDR3 consists of 16 residues. Germline loops: CDR1 GTSNPN, CDR2 SVGIG (reference sequence). CDR3 coding DNA: TGTGCCTGGAGTTTGAGCGGGGGAAGCTCCTACAATGAGCAGTTCTTC. Its protein product is CAWSLSGGSSYNEQFF.

This sequence joins TRBV4-2 and TRBJ1-1; a possible D gene is TRBD1 (5 bases). With 0 bases removed from V and 10 bases from J, the gap between germline ends came to 15 bases. CDR3 size: 14 residues. Germline CDR1 and CDR2: LGHNA and YNFKEQ. The CDR3 nucleotides are TGTGCCAGCAGCCAAGACACAGGTGGGTCCAGAGCTTTCTTT. Translating it yields CASSQDTGGSRAFF.

The chain employs TRBV5-4 and TRBJ1-2; the match to TRBD1 covers 12 bases. CDR1 is SGHNT, CDR2 YYREEE, per germline (reference sequence). The CDR3 covers 15 residues. The ends lost 4 bases at V and 8 bases at J; junction bases unmatched: 9. The CDR3 nucleotides are TGTGCCAGCAGCCAGGGTGGGACAGGGGGCCGCGGCTACACCTTC. Translating it yields CASSQGGTGGRGYTF.

The genes are TRBV28 and TRBJ2-1; 14 bases align to TRBD2. Germline V gene lookup returns CDR1 MDHEN and CDR2 SYDVKM. This CDR3 has 17 amino acids. After removal of 5 bases from V and 5 bases from J, the junction contained 8 bases not matched to a gene. CDR3 loop: CASSTRTSGRNDNEQFF. The CDR3 bases are TGTGCCAGCAGTACTCGGACTAGCGGGAGGAACGACAATGAGCAGTTCTTC.

The gene calls are TRBV19 and TRBJ2-7, with 10 positions matching TRBD1. The CDR3 extends over 14 amino acids. The junction had 6 bases not matched to a gene; V was cut back by 4 bases and J by 6 bases. Germline CDR1 and CDR2: LNHDA and SQIVND (reference sequence). The CDR3 protein is CASSNRDRGREQYF. The CDR3 DNA follows: TGTGCCAGTAGTAATAGGGACAGGGGTCGCGAGCAGTACTTC.

The genes are TRBV29-1 and TRBJ2-5; D may be TRBD2 (8 bases). V lost 0 bases to trimming and J lost 5 bases, with 19 bases between them. From germline, CDR1 is SQVTM and CDR2 ANQGSEA. The CDR3 has 16 residues. CDR3 DNA sequence: TGCAGCGTTGAAGATTTCGGGAGGGGGCCTCGGGAGACCCAGTACTTC. Translation: CSVEDFGRGPRETQYF.

This chain connects TRBV29-1 to TRBJ1-1; 11 nucleotides agree with TRBD1. The CDR3 has 15 amino acids. The germline V gene encodes CDR1 SQVTM and CDR2 ANQGSEA. V dropped 5 bases and J dropped 7; count of bases not matched to a gene: 12. The CDR3 spells CSVSAPGQGGYEAFF. For the CDR3, the DNA is TGCAGCGTTTCAGCTCCGGGACAGGGGGGGTATGAAGCTTTCTTT.

The V call is TRBV29-1, the J call TRBJ2-1; TRBD2 matches at 7 bases. CDR1 SQVTM and CDR2 ANQGSEA come from the germline V gene. The ends lost 0 bases at V and 0 bases at J; junction bases unmatched: 8. The CDR3 spans 17 residues. CDR3 residues: CSVEEVAGVPSYNEQFF. The CDR3 nucleotides read TGCAGCGTTGAAGAGGTGGCGGGGGTCCCCTCCTACAATGAGCAGTTCTTC.

This chain uses TRBV23-1 with TRBJ2-4; TRBD1 aligns across 7 bases. Being an ORF, TRBV23-1 has a function that is uncertain. With 0 bases clipped from V and 6 bases from J, the junction kept 8 bases outside the gene matches. This CDR3 is built from 16 residues. The CDR3 protein is CASSQSGDRVLNIQYF. CDR3 bases: TGCGCCAGCAGTCAATCCGGGGACAGAGTTTTAAACATTCAGTACTTC.